The entry below describes one T cell receptor beta chain. Its antigen is still unknown. Primed by a sample-barcoded 5' primer and a J-beta primer mix, a second PCR proceeded for 7 to 11 cycles. A single record per CDR3 protein comes from TCRdb applying MiXCR to the 5' RACE reads. The sample includes about 970,000 distinct CDR3 sequences, roughly 51% of them seen just once. The CDR3 spans 15 residues. Per germline, CDR1 LGHNA and CDR2 YNFKEQ. V lost 0 bases, J lost 4 bases, and 13 bases lay in between. The sample comes from a study of blood T cells in healthy people across ages. Study findings and constraints: Diversity estimated from one million T cells was considered an underestimate. Both higher diversity and more naive CD4+ cells marked long-lived donors when set against aged donors. Unsorted PBMCs ruled out conclusive naive versus antigen-experienced comparison.

The clonotype comes from a woman aged 55-69 years in good health. Sequencing was performed on blood. V gene TRBV4-2 combines with J gene TRBJ2-7, with TRBD2 as a possible D gene (6 bases). The DNA for the CDR3 is TGTGCCAGCAGCCAAGATTTAACTAGCCCTTACGAGCAGTACTTC. This codes for CASSQDLTSPYEQYF.